What follows describes a single T cell receptor beta chain. Its target is unknown. The data are from a study of cytomegalovirus exposure and HLA in healthy donors. Study at large: In a previous analysis, around 110 million unique TCR beta sequences were found from 170 million or so T cells.

Trimming took off 1 base at V and 5 bases at J, with 18 bases between the two ends. The CDR3 sequence is 16 residues long. In germline, CDR1 is SEHNR, CDR2 FQNEAQ (reference sequence). Study results and caveats: The Asian-associated ancestry cluster reportedly had fewer N-insertions than the approximately 700-donor mean in a later analysis. Roughly even sequencing depth across donors was the assumption behind the presence/absence analyses. Confirmation in vitro established that a few CMV-associated chains were specific for CMV antigens.

The PCR used 60 Vbeta and 13 Jbeta primers. Sequenced by immunoSEQ multiplex PCR; TCRdb stores in-frame clones only, minus some. The sample holds around 140,000 clones, approximately 77% seen once. Sequenced: PBMCs. V and J are TRBV7-9 and TRBJ2-7; D perhaps matches TRBD1 (8 bases). The source of this sequence is a woman aged 40 to 50 in good health and CMV-seronegative. CDR3 region: CASSLERTGRVNEQYF. The CDR3 nucleotides read TGTGCCAGCAGCTTAGAACGGACAGGGAGGGTCAACGAGCAGTACTTC.